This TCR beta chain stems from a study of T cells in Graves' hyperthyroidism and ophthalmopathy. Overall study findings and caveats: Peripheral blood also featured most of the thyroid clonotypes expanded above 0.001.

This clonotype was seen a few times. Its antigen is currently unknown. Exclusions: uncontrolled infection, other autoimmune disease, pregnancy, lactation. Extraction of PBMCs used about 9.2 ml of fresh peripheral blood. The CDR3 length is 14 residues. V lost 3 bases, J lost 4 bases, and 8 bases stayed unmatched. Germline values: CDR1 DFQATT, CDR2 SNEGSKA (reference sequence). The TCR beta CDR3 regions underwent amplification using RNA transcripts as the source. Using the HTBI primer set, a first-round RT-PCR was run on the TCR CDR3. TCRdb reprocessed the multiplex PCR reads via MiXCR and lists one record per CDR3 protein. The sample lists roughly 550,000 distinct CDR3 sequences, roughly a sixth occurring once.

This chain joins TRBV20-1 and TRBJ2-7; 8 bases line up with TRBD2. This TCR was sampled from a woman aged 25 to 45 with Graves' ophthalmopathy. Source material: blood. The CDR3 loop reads CSASLLAVPYEQYF. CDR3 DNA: TGCAGTGCTAGCCTACTAGCGGTGCCGTACGAGCAGTACTTC.